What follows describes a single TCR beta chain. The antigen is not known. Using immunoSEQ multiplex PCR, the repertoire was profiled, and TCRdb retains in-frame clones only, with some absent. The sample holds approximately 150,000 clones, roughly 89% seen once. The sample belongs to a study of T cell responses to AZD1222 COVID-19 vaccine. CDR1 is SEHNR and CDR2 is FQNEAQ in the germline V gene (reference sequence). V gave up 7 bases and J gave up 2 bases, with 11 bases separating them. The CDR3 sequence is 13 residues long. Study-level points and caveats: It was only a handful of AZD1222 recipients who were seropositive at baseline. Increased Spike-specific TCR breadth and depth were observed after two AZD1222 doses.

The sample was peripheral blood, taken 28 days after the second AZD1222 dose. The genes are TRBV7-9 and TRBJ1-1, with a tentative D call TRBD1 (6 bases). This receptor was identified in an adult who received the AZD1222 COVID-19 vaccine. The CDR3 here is CASIRGQNTEAFF. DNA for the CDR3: TGTGCCAGCATTAGGGGACAAAACACTGAAGCTTTCTTT.